The 15 T cell receptor beta chains below all came from one sample that was sequenced in a study of CD8 T cells in Susac syndrome. Random-hexamer reverse transcription was applied to about 0.5 to 1 ug RNA. From the immunoSEQ multiplex PCR reads, TCRdb called clonotypes with MiXCR, one entry per CDR3 protein. Of 180,000 or so distinct CDR3 sequences in the sample, approximately 95% were seen once. The sequencing sample was made of CD4+ T cells from PBMCs. Every receptor here comes from a human donor with multiple sclerosis.

The V and J genes are TRBV5-4 and TRBJ2-5; D may be TRBD1 (6 bases). Per germline, CDR1 SGHNT and CDR2 YYREEE (reference sequence). CDR3 length: 14 amino acids. The ends were cut back, 3 bases at V and 4 bases at J, with 13 bases in the middle. The CDR3 coding sequence is TGTGCCAGCAGCTCCCTAGACAGGCGAGAGACCCAGTACTTC. It codes for CASSSLDRRETQYF.

The genes are TRBV28 and TRBJ2-7, with 7 bases that match TRBD1. Unmatched junction bases numbered 7, after V lost 8 bases and J lost 0 bases. The length of the CDR3 is 14 residues. Germline values: CDR1 MDHEN, CDR2 SYDVKM. The CDR3 region is CASGGQTLSYEQYF. The CDR3 DNA sequence: TGTGCCAGCGGGGGACAGACTCTCTCCTACGAGCAGTACTTC. Supplemented by reference TRBV28 and TRBJ2-7, the full variable domain reads DVKVTQSSRYLVKRTGEKVFLECVQDMDHENMFWYRQDPGLGLRLIYFSYDVKMKEKGDIPEGYSVSREKKERFSLILESASTNQTSMYLCASGGQTLSYEQYFGPGTRLTVT.

The V gene is TRBV6-6, the J gene TRBJ2-7; no firm D call. Trimming removed 6 bases at V and 2 bases at J, with 14 bases between. The CDR3 covers 14 residues. Germline V gene data show CDR1 as MNHNY and CDR2 as SVGAGI (reference sequence). CDR3 protein: CASSPGRPPYEQYF. In DNA form, the CDR3 reads TGTGCCAGCAGCCCTGGACGACCCCCCTACGAGCAGTACTTC.

V and J are TRBV30 and TRBJ1-3; weak D call: TRBD1 (5 bases). Germline V CDR1 and CDR2: GTSNPN, SVGIG (reference sequence). There are 14 residues in the CDR3. V lost 3 bases, J lost 2 bases, and 11 bases lay in between. In nucleotides, the CDR3 is TGTGCCTGGAGAATGAGGGGAGCTGGAAACACCATATATTTT. This codes for CAWRMRGAGNTIYF.

This chain uses TRBV4-2 with TRBJ2-7, with 9 bases that match TRBD1. Losses at the gene ends were 3 bases for V and 3 bases for J; bases not matched to a gene: 6. The CDR3 extends over 15 amino acids. Germline lookup yields CDR1 LGHNA and CDR2 YNFKEQ. CDR3 region: CASSQGTGTYYEQYF. In nucleotides, the CDR3 is TGTGCCAGCAGCCAGGGGACAGGGACCTACTACGAGCAGTACTTC.

The J gene is TRBJ1-2, the V gene TRBV19; TRBD1 agrees at 9 bases. Unmatched junction bases numbered 10, after V lost 7 bases and J lost 1 base. CDR1 and CDR2 from the germline V gene are LNHDA and SQIVND (reference sequence). This CDR3 contains 16 residues. The DNA for the CDR3 is TGTGCCAGTACCCCGTACAGGGGGCTTATTAACTATGGCTACACCTTC. Residues: CASTPYRGLINYGYTF.

The chain is built from TRBV18 and TRBJ2-1; perhaps D is TRBD1 or TRBD2 (5 bases each). CDR1 and CDR2 from the germline V gene are KGHSH and LQKENI. With 1 base removed from V and 3 bases from J, the gap between germline ends came to 10 bases. The CDR3 covers 15 residues. CDR3 DNA sequence: TGTGCCAGCTCACCACTGGGGGAATTCTACAATGAGCAGTTCTTC. Protein product: CASSPLGEFYNEQFF.

This chain connects TRBV5-1 to TRBJ2-5; D possibly matches TRBD1 or TRBD2 (5 bases each). Germline V lookup: CDR1 SGHRS, CDR2 YFSETQ. The CDR3 spans 13 residues. V was shortened by 0 bases and J by 2 bases, with 5 bases between the two germline ends. CDR3 sequence (DNA): TGCGCCAGCAGCTTGGGGGGGCAAGAGACCCAGTACTTC. Its translation is CASSLGGQETQYF.

V usage is TRBV20-1 and J usage is TRBJ1-2; 8 bases fit TRBD1. Per the germline V gene, CDR1 is DFQATT and CDR2 is SNEGSKA (reference sequence). The V segment lost 4 bases and the J segment 5 bases; nucleotides outside the gene matches: 6. There are 13 residues in the CDR3. In DNA form, the CDR3 reads TGCAGTGCTAAGACAGGGGTTACGTATGGCTACACCTTC. This codes for CSAKTGVTYGYTF.

This chain joins TRBV7-3 and TRBJ1-6; D is undetermined. The germline V and J ends were trimmed by 0 bases and 8 bases, with 5 bases remaining between them. Per germline, CDR1 SGHTA and CDR2 FQGTGA. The CDR3 has 13 amino acids. The CDR3, as DNA: TGTGCCAGCAGCTTAACCTCGGATTCACCCCTCCACTTT. Translating gives CASSLTSDSPLHF.

This chain joins TRBV11-2 and TRBJ2-6, with D possibly being TRBD2 (5 bases). From germline, CDR1 is SGHAT and CDR2 FQNNGV. The CDR3 spans 16 residues. The V end was cut by 2 bases, the J end by 3 bases, with 11 bases between. In DNA, the CDR3 is TGTGCCAGCAGCTTACACCTGGGAGTTGGGGCCAACGTCCTGACTTTC. It codes for CASSLHLGVGANVLTF.

This chain uses TRBV27 with TRBJ1-1, with D possibly matching TRBD1 (5 bases). V shed 6 bases and J shed 7 bases, with 18 bases lying between them. The CDR3 is 14 residues long. Germline V gene sequence: CDR1 MNHEY, CDR2 SMNVEV (reference sequence). CDR3 region: CASRLGRGGFEAFF. In nucleotides, the CDR3 is TGTGCCAGCAGGTTAGGGAGGGGAGGCTTTGAAGCTTTCTTT.

J is TRBJ2-1 and V is TRBV12-3 or TRBV12-4; 9 bases are a match to TRBD2. This CDR3 region has 13 residues. The ends lost 6 bases at V and 5 bases at J; junction bases unmatched: 2. CDR3 residues: CASRKRGDNEQFF. The CDR3, as DNA: TGTGCCAGCAGGAAGCGGGGGGACAATGAGCAGTTCTTC.

This clonotype was found a few times. V and J are TRBV9 and TRBJ1-2; TRBD1 matches 10 bases. CDR1 and CDR2 from the germline V gene are SGDLS and YYNGEE. The ends lost 3 bases at V and 9 bases at J; junction bases unmatched: 8. The CDR3 length is 14 residues. The CDR3 DNA reads as TGTGCCAGCAGCGGGGACAGGGGCGCCCGGAGCTACACCTTC. This sequence encodes CASSGDRGARSYTF.

CDR3 nucleotide sequence: TGTGCCATCAGTGAGTCGAAGAGCACAGATACGCAGTATTTT. It is translated as CAISESKSTDTQYF. The chain is built from TRBV10-3 and TRBJ2-3; unclear D gene. The germline gives CDR1 ENHRY, CDR2 SYGVKD. CDR3 length: 14 amino acids. Deletions cut 0 bases from V and 0 bases from J, with 4 bases between.